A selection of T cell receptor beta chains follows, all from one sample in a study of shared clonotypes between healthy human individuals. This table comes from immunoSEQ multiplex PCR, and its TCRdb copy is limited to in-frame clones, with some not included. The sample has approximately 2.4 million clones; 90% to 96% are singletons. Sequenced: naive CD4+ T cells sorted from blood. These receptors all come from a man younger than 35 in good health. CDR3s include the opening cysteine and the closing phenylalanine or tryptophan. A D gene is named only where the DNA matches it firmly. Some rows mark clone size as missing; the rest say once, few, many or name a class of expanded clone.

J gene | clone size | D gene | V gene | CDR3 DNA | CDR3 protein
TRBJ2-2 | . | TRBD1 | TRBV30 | TGTGCCTACGGACAGGGGACGAACACCGGGGAGCTGTTTTTT | CAYGQGTNTGELFF
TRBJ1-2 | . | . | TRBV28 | TGTGCCAGCAGTCCCTCGGACAGAGATAACTATGGCTACACCTTC | CASSPSDRDNYGYTF
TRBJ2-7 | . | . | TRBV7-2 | TGTGCCAGCAGCTTAGAGGTAGGAGGGGGATACGAGCAGTACTTC | CASSLEVGGGYEQYF
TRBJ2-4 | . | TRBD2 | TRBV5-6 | TGTGCCAGCAGCTTGTCTACTAGCGGGAGGGTAAAAAACATTCAGTACTTC | CASSLSTSGRVKNIQYF
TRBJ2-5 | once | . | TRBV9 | TGTGCCAGCAGCGTAGACGCGGCAGGACAAGAGACCCAGTACTTC | CASSVDAAGQETQYF
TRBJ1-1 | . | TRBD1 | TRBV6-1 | TGTGCCAGCATTTCCGGGACAGGGAACACTGAAGCTTTCTTT | CASISGTGNTEAFF
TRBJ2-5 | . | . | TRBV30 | TGTGCCTGGAGTGCCTCCAGGCAAGAGACCCAGTACTTC | CAWSASRQETQYF
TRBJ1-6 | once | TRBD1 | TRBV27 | TGTGCCAGCAGTTTAAAACCGACAGGGGCGCTTACTATGTATAATTCACCCCTCCACTTT | CASSLKPTGALTMYNSPLHF
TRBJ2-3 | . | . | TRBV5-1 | TGCGCCAGCAGCTTGGGGGGGACCTTCACAGATACGCAGTATTTT | CASSLGGTFTDTQYF
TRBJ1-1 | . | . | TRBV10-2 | TGCGCCAGCAGTGAGTGGGTAACAGTTATGAACACTGAAGCTTTCTTT | CASSEWVTVMNTEAFF
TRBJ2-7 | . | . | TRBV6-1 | TGTGCCAGCAGCACAACCCCTGCTGGAGGGTGGGAGCAGTACTTC | CASSTTPAGGWEQYF
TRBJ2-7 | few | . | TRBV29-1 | TGCAGCGTTGAGGTGTCCTACGAGCAGTACTTC | CSVEVSYEQYF
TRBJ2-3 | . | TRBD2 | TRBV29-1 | TGCAGCGTACTAACACCCGACGGGGGGAGCACAGATACGCAGTATTTT | CSVLTPDGGSTDTQYF
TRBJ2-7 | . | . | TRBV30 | TGTGCCTGGAGTGCGGCTTACGAGCAGTACTTC | CAWSAAYEQYF
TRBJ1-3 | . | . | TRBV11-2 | TGTGCCAGCAGCTTAGGGGGGAACACCATATATTTT | CASSLGGNTIYF
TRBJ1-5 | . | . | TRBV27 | TGTGCCAGCCGTAGCACGTCGGGCAATCAGCCCCAGCATTTT | CASRSTSGNQPQHF
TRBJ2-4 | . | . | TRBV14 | TGTGCCAGCAGCCAAGCGTGGCAGGGGACGGGCAAAAACATTCAGTACTTC | CASSQAWQGTGKNIQYF
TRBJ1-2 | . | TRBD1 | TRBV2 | TGTGCCAGCAGTCGGGACAGCAACTATGGCTACACCTTC | CASSRDSNYGYTF
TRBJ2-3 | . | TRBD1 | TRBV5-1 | TGCGCCAGCCGACAGGGGGTGACAGATACGCAGTATTTT | CASRQGVTDTQYF
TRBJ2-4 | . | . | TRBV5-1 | TGCGCCAGCAGCGGGGGGAAGAACATTCAGTACTTC | CASSGGKNIQYF
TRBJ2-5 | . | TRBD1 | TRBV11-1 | TGTGCCAGCAGCTCAGAGGGGACAGGGATCGGAGAGACCCAGTACTTC | CASSSEGTGIGETQYF
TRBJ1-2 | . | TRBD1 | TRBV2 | TGTGCCAGCGGGGAACAGGGGGCAGGAGGCTACACCTTC | CASGEQGAGGYTF
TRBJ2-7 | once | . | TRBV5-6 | TGTGCCAGCAGCTTGAGGGTAGCTGGTCGGGCTTACGAGCAGTACTTC | CASSLRVAGRAYEQYF
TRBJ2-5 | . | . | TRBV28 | TGTGCCAGTGAAAAACGCGAGACCCAGTACTTC | CASEKRETQYF
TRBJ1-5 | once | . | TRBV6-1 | TGTGCCAGCAGCGGCCGAGGAAATCAGCCCCAGCATTTT | CASSGRGNQPQHF
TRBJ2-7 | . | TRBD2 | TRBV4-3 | TGCGCCAGGCCGGGACTAGCAGCCTACGAGCAGTACTTC | CARPGLAAYEQYF
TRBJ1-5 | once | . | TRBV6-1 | TGTGCCAGCAGTGAAAGGGCAGGGGCGAGCAATCAGCCCCAGCATTTT | CASSERAGASNQPQHF
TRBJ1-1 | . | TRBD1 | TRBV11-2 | TGTGCCAGCAGCACCCGAACCTCCCCGGACAGGGTAACTGAAGCTTTCTTT | CASSTRTSPDRVTEAFF
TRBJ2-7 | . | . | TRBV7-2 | TGTGCCAGCAGCTTAGGAGGGTCCCGGCTCTACGAGCAGTACTTC | CASSLGGSRLYEQYF
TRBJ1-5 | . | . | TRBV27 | TGTGCCAGCAGTTTATCCATTAGCAATCAGCCCCAGCATTTT | CASSLSISNQPQHF
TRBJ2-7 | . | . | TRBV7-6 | TGTGCCAGCAGCTTAGCGGAGGTTATGGGGGAGCAGTACTTC | CASSLAEVMGEQYF
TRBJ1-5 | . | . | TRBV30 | TGTGCCTGGGATTATGGACTTTACCAGCCCCAGCATTTT | CAWDYGLYQPQHF
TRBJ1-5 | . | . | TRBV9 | TGTGCCAGCAGCGTAGATGGTGGCGGGAATCAGCCCCAGCATTTT | CASSVDGGGNQPQHF
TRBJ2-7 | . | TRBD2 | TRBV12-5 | TGTGCTAGTGGTTTGGTGCCCGGGACTAGCGGGGCCCGTCCCTACGAGCAGTACTTC | CASGLVPGTSGARPYEQYF
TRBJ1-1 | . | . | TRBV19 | TGTGCCAGTAGTATTGGTCCCCTCCCCATTGAAGCTTTCTTT | CASSIGPLPIEAFF
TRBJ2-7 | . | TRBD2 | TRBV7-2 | TGTGCCAGCAGAATAGCGGGATTTTCCTACGAGCAGTACTTC | CASRIAGFSYEQYF
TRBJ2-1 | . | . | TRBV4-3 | TGCGCCAGCAGCCAAGCCCTCCACAATGAGCAGTTCTTC | CASSQALHNEQFF
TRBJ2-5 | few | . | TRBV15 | TGTGCCACCAGCGAATCATTGGCGGAACAAGAGACCCAGTACTTC | CATSESLAEQETQYF
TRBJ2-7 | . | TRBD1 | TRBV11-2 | TGTGCCAGCAGCCGGGGGGACAGGGGAAACGAGCAGTACTTC | CASSRGDRGNEQYF
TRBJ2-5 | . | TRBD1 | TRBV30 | TGTGCCTGGAGTAAGGGACAGGTTCCGGGGACCCAGTACTTC | CAWSKGQVPGTQYF
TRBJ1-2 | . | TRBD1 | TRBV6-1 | TGTGCCAGCAGGTACAGGGGGCGCGGAGATGGCTACACCTTC | CASRYRGRGDGYTF
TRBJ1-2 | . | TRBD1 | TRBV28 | TGTGCCAGCAGTTCTGGTAGGACAGGGGATGGCTACACCTTC | CASSSGRTGDGYTF
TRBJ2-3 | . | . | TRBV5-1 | TGCGCCAGCAGCTTGGTTCAGGGATTAGCAGATACGCAGTATTTT | CASSLVQGLADTQYF
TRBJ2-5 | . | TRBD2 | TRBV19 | TGTGCCAGTAGCCGGGGCGGACTAGCGGGACAAGAGACCCAGTACTTC | CASSRGGLAGQETQYF
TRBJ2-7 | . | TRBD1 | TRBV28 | TGTGCCAGCAGGTGGGACAGGGGGCTTGACGAGCAGTACTTC | CASRWDRGLDEQYF
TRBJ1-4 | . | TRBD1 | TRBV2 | TGTGCCAGCAGTAGGGACAGAACTAATGAAAAACTGTTTTTT | CASSRDRTNEKLFF
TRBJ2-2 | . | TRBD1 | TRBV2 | TGTGCCAGCAGTCCCCCCCGGGACAGCGCCACCGGGGAGCTGTTTTTT | CASSPPRDSATGELFF
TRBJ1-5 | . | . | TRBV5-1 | TGCGCCAGCAGCTTGGATCCGGGGGCAAAGTCCCAGCATTTT | CASSLDPGAKSQHF
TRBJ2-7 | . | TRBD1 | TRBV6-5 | TGTGCCAGCAGTTACGCGGCCAGGGGGTCCTACGAGCAGTACTTC | CASSYAARGSYEQYF
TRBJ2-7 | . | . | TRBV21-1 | TGTGCCAGTCCTCCGGCACTAGCGGGAGGTAGTTACGAGCAGTACTTC | CASPPALAGGSYEQYF
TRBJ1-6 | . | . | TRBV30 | TGTGCCTGGAGTGAGGGCTCCTATAATTCACCCCTCCACTTT | CAWSEGSYNSPLHF
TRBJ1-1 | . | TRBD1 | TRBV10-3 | TGTGCCATCAGTAGGACAGGTGTAATCTCTGAAGCTTTCTTT | CAISRTGVISEAFF